Listed here are 20 T cell receptor beta chains from one sample, sequenced in a study of technical replicates of blood from a handful of donors. The table came from immunoSEQ multiplex PCR; TCRdb's copy has only in-frame clones and leaves some out. This sample has tens of thousands of clones, with 98% found just once. The sequencing sample was made of T cells isolated from PBMCs. These receptors originate from a human donor in good health.

The V call is TRBV9, the J call TRBJ2-5, with 15 bases aligning to TRBD2. After removal of 0 bases from V and 4 bases from J, the junction contained 7 bases not matched to a gene. Germline-derived CDR1 and CDR2 are SGDLS and YYNGEE. This CDR3 has 18 residues. The CDR3 bases are TGTGCCAGCAGCGTAGATCTGGGACTAGCGGGAGGAATAGAGACCCAGTACTTC. As protein: CASSVDLGLAGGIETQYF.

The chain has TRBV2 and TRBJ1-4, with 7 bases identical to TRBD1. The V gene's germline CDR1 is SNHLY and CDR2 FYNNEI. J was trimmed by 7 bases and V by 8 bases; bases with no gene match: 10. This CDR3 spans 14 amino acids. CDR3 nucleotide sequence: TGTGCCAGCGGTCGACAGGGAGAGGGTGAAAAACTGTTTTTT. Its translation: CASGRQGEGEKLFF.

The sample holds one count of this clone. The gene calls are TRBV30 and TRBJ2-7; 10 bases line up with TRBD2. J lost 7 bases, V lost 0 bases, and 6 bases had no gene match. This CDR3 has 14 amino acids. In germline, CDR1 is GTSNPN, CDR2 SVGIG (reference sequence). The CDR3 DNA follows: TGTGCCTGGAGTGTAGAGCTAGCGGGAGTTGAGCAGTACTTC. Its translation is CAWSVELAGVEQYF.

The chain recombines TRBV12-5 with TRBJ1-1; a weak D match, TRBD1 (6 bases). The germline V and J ends were trimmed by 2 bases and 6 bases, with 10 bases remaining between them. This CDR3 has 13 amino acids. Germline V gene data show CDR1 as LGHNT and CDR2 as FRNRAP. The CDR3 sequence: CASGLLQGSEAFF. As DNA, the CDR3 is TGTGCTAGTGGTTTGCTTCAGGGGTCTGAAGCTTTCTTT.

The chain uses TRBV27 and TRBJ2-5, with a possible D match to TRBD2 (6 bases). The CDR3 is made up of 15 amino acids. The V and J ends lost 7 bases and 4 bases respectively, with 19 bases between them. Looked up from germline, CDR1 is MNHEY and CDR2 is SMNVEV (reference sequence). The CDR3 DNA sequence: TGTGCCAGCATCCCAACGGGGGTTCTGGGAGAGACCCAGTACTTC. Its translation: CASIPTGVLGETQYF.

The rearrangement uses TRBV15 and TRBJ1-5; 7 bases line up with TRBD1. The CDR3 totals 14 residues. The trim removed 4 bases at V and 6 bases at J, leaving 6 bases unmatched. From germline, CDR1 is LNHNV and CDR2 YYDKDF (reference sequence). This CDR3 reads CATSTAGGPQPQHF. The CDR3 bases are TGTGCCACCAGCACGGCAGGGGGTCCTCAGCCCCAGCATTTT.

This chain uses TRBV4-1 with TRBJ2-6, with 9 bases lining up with TRBD1. From germline, CDR1 is MGHRA and CDR2 YSYEKL. This CDR3 spans 20 amino acids. Trimming took 4 bases from V and 2 from J; bases not matched to a gene: 15. CDR3 sequence reads: CASSRDRVSSLLPGANVLTF. Written as DNA, the CDR3 is TGCGCCAGCAGCCGGGACAGGGTCTCCTCCCTTCTCCCTGGGGCCAACGTCCTGACTTTC.

This clone showed up just once. V usage is TRBV11-3 and J usage is TRBJ2-3; a possible D gene is TRBD1 (5 bases). Germline CDR1 and CDR2: SGHNT and YENEEA. V shed 6 bases and J shed 4 bases, with 8 bases lying between them. The CDR3 covers 12 residues. CDR3 in DNA: TGTGCCAGCAGAGCAGGGTCAGATACGCAGTATTTT. This gives the protein CASRAGSDTQYF.

The chain has TRBV4-3 and TRBJ2-5, with TRBD2 identical over 14 bases. The CDR3 spans 15 residues. Germline CDR1 LGHNA, CDR2 YSLEER. The trim removed 1 base at V and 9 bases at J, leaving 4 bases unmatched. The CDR3 sequence: CASSQGLAGGSAQYF. CDR3 DNA: TGCGCCAGCAGCCAAGGACTAGCGGGAGGGTCGGCCCAGTACTTC.

This chain links TRBV28 with TRBJ2-7; D perhaps matches TRBD1 (6 bases). Germline V gene sequence: CDR1 MDHEN, CDR2 SYDVKM. There are 18 residues in the CDR3. Trimming removed 5 bases from V and 1 base from J, with 24 bases in between. CDR3: CASSTYSAIRGSSYEQYF. The CDR3 nucleotides read TGTGCCAGCAGTACCTATTCAGCTATCAGGGGCTCGTCCTACGAGCAGTACTTC.

This rearrangement joins TRBV28 to TRBJ1-3; no firm D call. The CDR3 loop spans 13 amino acids. CDR1 and CDR2 from the germline V gene are MDHEN and SYDVKM. V lost 2 bases and J lost 0, with 2 bases in between. The CDR3 DNA reads as TGTGCCAGCAGTTTACACTCTGGAAACACCATATATTTT. Protein: CASSLHSGNTIYF.

This chain joins TRBV7-8 and TRBJ2-5; perhaps TRBD2 as D (5 bases). Trimming took off 1 base at V and 3 bases at J, with 12 bases between the two ends. CDR3 length equals 15 residues. Germline assignment: CDR1 SGHVS and CDR2 FQNEAQ. Written as DNA, the CDR3 is TGTGCCAGCAGCTTAGGAGACCTAGCAGAAGAGACCCAGTACTTC. It yields the protein CASSLGDLAEETQYF.

The J gene is TRBJ2-7, the V gene TRBV29-1; 13 bases are a match to TRBD2. V was pared by 3 bases and J by 4 bases, with 12 bases of the junction left unmatched. CDR1 is SQVTM and CDR2 is ANQGSEA in the germline V gene. The CDR3 is 17 residues long. CDR3 amino acids: CSVEGTSGTGDWYEQYF. For the CDR3, the DNA is TGCAGCGTTGAGGGGACTAGCGGGACGGGAGATTGGTACGAGCAGTACTTC.

The chain uses TRBV15 and TRBJ2-7, with TRBD2 identical over 11 bases. The CDR3 is 17 amino acids. Losses at the gene ends were 3 bases for V and 4 bases for J; bases not matched to a gene: 11. Germline CDR1 and CDR2: LNHNV and YYDKDF (reference sequence). The CDR3 sequence: CATSRDPRLAGQYEQYF. In DNA, the CDR3 is TGTGCCACCAGCAGGGACCCCCGACTAGCGGGGCAATACGAGCAGTACTTC.

This chain connects TRBV5-1 to TRBJ2-5, with D possibly TRBD1 on 7 matching bases. V lost 3 bases to trimming and J lost 0 bases, with 9 bases between them. This CDR3 has 14 amino acids. The germline V gene encodes CDR1 SGHRS and CDR2 YFSETQ. DNA for the CDR3: TGCGCCAGCAGCTCAGGGGGGAACCAAGAGACCCAGTACTTC. Its translation is CASSSGGNQETQYF.

The chain links TRBV29-1 to TRBJ2-3, with D tentatively TRBD2 (5 bases). The V and J ends lost 0 bases and 4 bases respectively, with 14 bases between them. Germline loops: CDR1 SQVTM, CDR2 ANQGSEA. This CDR3 has 15 residues. The CDR3 region has the DNA TGCAGCGTTGAAGATCTAGGGCTAGCCCCAGATACGCAGTATTTT. This sequence encodes CSVEDLGLAPDTQYF.

The V gene is TRBV6-1, the J gene TRBJ2-1; D is unresolved. Trimming took off 3 bases at V and 2 bases at J, with 11 bases between the two ends. Germline V lookup: CDR1 MNHNS, CDR2 SASEGT. This CDR3 is 15 amino acids long. CDR3 sequence (DNA): TGTGCCAGCAGTGAGATGGCTCATACCTACAATGAGCAGTTCTTC. Protein sequence: CASSEMAHTYNEQFF.

The V gene is TRBV11-2, the J gene TRBJ1-1; tentative D call: TRBD1 (6 bases). Trimming cost V 1 base and J 4 bases, with 13 bases left between them. CDR1 and CDR2 (germline): SGHAT, FQNNGV. The CDR3 covers 15 residues. The CDR3 sequence is CASSLGDGQITEAFF. As DNA, the CDR3 is TGTGCCAGCAGCTTAGGTGACGGACAGATCACTGAAGCTTTCTTT.

The CDR3 DNA reads as TGTGCCAGCAGCGTAGCCCTAGCGGCCAATGAGCAGTTCTTC. Encoded protein: CASSVALAANEQFF. The chain combines TRBV9 with TRBJ2-1; 7 bases are a match to TRBD2. CDR1 is SGDLS, CDR2 YYNGEE, per germline. Trimming removed 0 bases from V and 6 bases from J; junction bases left unmatched: 3. The CDR3 is 14 amino acids.

This chain uses TRBV5-4 with TRBJ2-7, with 7 bases identical to TRBD2. This CDR3 contains 15 residues. Germline V gene lookup returns CDR1 SGHNT and CDR2 YYREEE (reference sequence). After removal of 5 bases from V and 3 bases from J, the junction contained 11 bases not matched to a gene. CDR3 amino acids: CASSSRLAPNYEQYF. CDR3 DNA: TGTGCCAGCAGTTCTAGACTAGCTCCCAACTACGAGCAGTACTTC.